This T cell receptor (beta chain) was sequenced in a study of blood T cell repertoires in COVID-19. Turning to the study itself: The United States, Italy and Spain were the sources of the acute and convalescent COVID-19 samples. PBMCs, B-cell-depleted T cells, or T cells provided the cDNA or gDNA that made up the material.

V was pared by 0 bases and J by 6 bases, with 5 bases of the junction left unmatched. CDR1 and CDR2 (germline): SGDLS, YYNGEE. This CDR3 is 15 amino acids long. In the source study's methods: Amplified reference gene primers provided the basis for estimating nucleated cell counts. Repertoires were generated with immunoSEQ multiplex PCR, while TCRdb's copy carries only in-frame clones and drops some. The V and J calls and clone size come from that table; D and trimming were worked out from the DNA. The sample holds around 100,000 clones, 87% seen once. The sequenced sample consisted of peripheral blood. This TCR came from a man aged 50-60 years with acute or convalescent COVID-19. The V gene is TRBV9, the J gene TRBJ2-1, with 8 nucleotides matching TRBD2. The CDR3 spells CASSVGVRGGNEQFF. As DNA, the CDR3 is TGTGCCAGCAGCGTAGGAGTTCGGGGGGGCAATGAGCAGTTCTTC.